Here is one T cell receptor beta chain with its context. Next came a second PCR, run for roughly 6 to 11 cycles, which used a sample-barcoded 5' primer along with a J-beta primer mix. TCRdb re-called the 5' RACE reads through MiXCR, storing one row per CDR3 protein. In the table there are almost 1 million distinct CDR3 sequences, roughly 51% of which are singletons. Germline CDR1 ENHRY, CDR2 SYGVKD. The V end lost 8 bases, the J end lost 4 bases, and 9 bases lay between the germline ends. The CDR3 totals 11 residues. This sample was included in a study of blood T cells in healthy people across ages. The J gene is TRBJ2-7, the V gene TRBV10-3; no firm D call. The sample was blood. The receptor's source is an older woman in good health. CDR3 residues: CAIGVVYEQYF. CDR3 sequence (DNA): TGTGCCATCGGGGTGGTTTACGAGCAGTACTTC.